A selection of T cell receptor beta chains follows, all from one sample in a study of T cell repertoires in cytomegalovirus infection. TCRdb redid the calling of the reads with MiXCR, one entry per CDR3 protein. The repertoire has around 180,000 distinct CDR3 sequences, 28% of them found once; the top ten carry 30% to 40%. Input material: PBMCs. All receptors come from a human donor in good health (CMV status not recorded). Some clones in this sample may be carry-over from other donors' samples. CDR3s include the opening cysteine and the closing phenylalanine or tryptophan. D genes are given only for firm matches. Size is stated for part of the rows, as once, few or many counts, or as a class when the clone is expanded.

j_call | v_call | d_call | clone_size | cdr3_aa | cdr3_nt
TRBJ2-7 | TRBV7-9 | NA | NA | CASSHLAGSYEQYF | TGTGCCAGCAGCCATTTGGCGGGATCCTACGAGCAGTACTTC
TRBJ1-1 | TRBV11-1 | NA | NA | CASSLSGAFKAFF | TGTGCCAGCAGCTTGTCGGGCGCCTTTAAAGCTTTCTTT
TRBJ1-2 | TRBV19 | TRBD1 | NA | CASAGTGSYGYTF | TGTGCCAGCGCCGGGACAGGAAGCTATGGCTACACCTTC
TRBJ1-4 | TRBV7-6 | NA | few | CASSLVIGEKLFF | TGTGCTAGCAGCTTAGTAATTGGTGAAAAACTGTTTTTT
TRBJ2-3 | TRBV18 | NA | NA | CASSPDRNVHGDTQYF | TGTGCCAGCTCCCCCGACAGGAACGTACACGGAGATACGCAGTATTTT
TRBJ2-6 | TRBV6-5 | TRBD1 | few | CASSYGTGENGANVLTF | TGTGCCAGCAGTTACGGGACAGGGGAGAATGGGGCCAACGTCCTGACTTTC
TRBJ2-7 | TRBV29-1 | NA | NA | CSARGGLSSYEQYF | TGCAGCGCCCGTGGAGGACTAAGCTCCTACGAGCAGTACTTC
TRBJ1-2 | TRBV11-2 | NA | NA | CASSPAGESRLYGYTF | TGTGCCAGCAGCCCAGCGGGCGAGTCCAGATTGTATGGCTACACCTTC
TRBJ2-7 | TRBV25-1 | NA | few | CASSEWGIYEQYF | TGTGCCAGCAGTGAATGGGGGATATACGAGCAGTACTTC
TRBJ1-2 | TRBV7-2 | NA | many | CASSAGDRARVGYTF | TGTGCCAGCAGCGCGGGTGATAGGGCGAGGGTTGGCTACACCTTC
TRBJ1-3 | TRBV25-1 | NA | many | CASKWGVSGNTIYF | TGTGCCTCGAAATGGGGAGTCTCTGGAAACACCATATATTTT
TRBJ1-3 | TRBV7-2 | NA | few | CASSSNGGNTIYF | TGTGCCAGCAGCTCAAATGGGGGAAACACCATATATTTT
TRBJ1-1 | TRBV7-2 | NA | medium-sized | CASSTRGGVTEAFF | TGTGCCAGCAGCACTAGGGGGGGGGTCACTGAAGCTTTCTTT
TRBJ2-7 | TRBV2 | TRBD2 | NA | CASSRGLESEQYF | TGTGCCAGCAGTAGGGGACTAGAATCCGAGCAGTACTTC
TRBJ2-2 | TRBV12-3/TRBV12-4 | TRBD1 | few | CASSRQGITGELFF | TGTGCCAGCAGCAGACAGGGCATTACCGGGGAGCTGTTTTTT
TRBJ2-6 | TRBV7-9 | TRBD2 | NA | CASSSIRTSGSFSGANVLTF | TGTGCCAGCAGCTCAATCAGGACTAGCGGGTCCTTCTCTGGGGCCAACGTCCTGACTTTC
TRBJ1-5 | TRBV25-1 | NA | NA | CARGEVNQPQHF | TGTGCCAGGGGCGAGGTCAATCAGCCCCAGCATTTT
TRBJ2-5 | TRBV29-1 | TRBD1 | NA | CSVELLRGQAVQETQYF | TGCAGCGTTGAACTCTTGAGGGGACAGGCTGTCCAAGAGACCCAGTACTTC
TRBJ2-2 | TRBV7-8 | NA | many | CASSLTSSRASGELFF | TGTGCCAGCAGCTTAACGAGCTCCAGGGCTTCCGGGGAGCTGTTTTTT
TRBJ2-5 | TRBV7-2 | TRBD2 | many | CASSSPTRAGGPGETQYF | TGTGCCAGCAGCTCCCCCACCCGGGCGGGGGGGCCGGGGGAGACCCAGTACTTC
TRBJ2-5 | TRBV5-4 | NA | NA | CASSLEAGMRRETQYF | TGTGCCAGCAGCTTGGAGGCAGGGATGCGGCGAGAGACCCAGTACTTC
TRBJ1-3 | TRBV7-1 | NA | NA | CASLPYSGNTIYF | TGTGCCAGCCTCCCTTACTCTGGAAACACCATATATTTT
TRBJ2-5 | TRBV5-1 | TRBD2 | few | CASSYGLDGETQYF | TGCGCCAGCAGCTATGGACTAGATGGAGAGACCCAGTACTTC